These 21 T cell receptor beta chains were all obtained from the same sample, sequenced in a study. TCRdb re-derived calls from the 5' RACE reads in MiXCR, one entry per CDR3 protein. The sample carries about 50,000 distinct CDR3 sequences, about 28% recorded once. Sequenced sample: naive CD4+ T cells sorted from blood. Subset: naive CD4+ T cells, CD4+CD45RA+CD25-. The receptor set was obtained from a female donor with breast cancer.

In this sample, this clonotype is medium-sized. In DNA, the CDR3 is TGCAGTGCTAGAGATCCGTCGGGCAGACCGAACACTGAAGCTTTCTTT. It specifies CSARDPSGRPNTEAFF. The V gene is TRBV20-1, the J gene TRBJ1-1; D remains ambiguous. V lost 0 bases and J 1 base, leaving 15 bases between the germline ends. Germline V gene lookup returns CDR1 DFQATT and CDR2 SNEGSKA (reference sequence). The CDR3 is 16 residues long.

This clonotype showed up just a few times. This chain uses TRBV6-1 with TRBJ1-2, with 9 bases that match TRBD1. With 6 bases clipped from V and 1 base from J, the junction kept 6 bases outside the gene matches. Germline CDR1 MNHNS, CDR2 SASEGT. The CDR3 extends over 15 amino acids. DNA of the CDR3: TGTGCCAGCAGCCTAAGGACAGGGGTTAACTATGGCTACACCTTC. This encodes CASSLRTGVNYGYTF.

The V gene is TRBV2, the J gene TRBJ2-7; a weak D match, TRBD1 (5 bases). CDR3 length: 12 residues. V was cut by 7 bases and J by 4 bases, with 11 bases left in between. Germline values: CDR1 SNHLY, CDR2 FYNNEI. The CDR3: CASNPRGYEQYF. The CDR3 DNA sequence: TGTGCCAGCAACCCAAGGGGTTACGAGCAGTACTTC.

The genes are TRBV20-1 and TRBJ2-3; 8 bases are a match to TRBD2. There are 16 residues in the CDR3. V gave up 5 bases and J gave up 1 base; unmatched junction bases: 11. The germline V gene encodes CDR1 DFQATT and CDR2 SNEGSKA (reference sequence). The CDR3, as DNA: TGCAGTGCTGTTCAGTACGGGCGGGGGGGCACAGATACGCAGTATTTT. This codes for CSAVQYGRGGTDTQYF.

Of note for this clonotype: This may come from a read error, since a much larger clone is one base off. The chain joins TRBV5-1 to TRBJ2-7, with D perhaps TRBD1 (6 bases). Per germline, CDR1 SGHRS and CDR2 YFSETQ. CDR3 length: 17 amino acids. Trimming took 3 bases from V and 2 from J, leaving 21 bases between them. The CDR3 DNA reads as TGCGCCAGCAGCTGGAATCCTCGACAGGAATCGACCTACGAGCAGTACTTC. Amino acids: CASSWNPRQESTYEQYF.

This sequence joins TRBV7-9 and TRBJ2-7, with D possibly matching TRBD1 (6 bases). V shed 6 bases and J shed 3 bases, with 15 bases lying between them. CDR1 is SEHNR and CDR2 is FQNEAQ in the germline V gene (reference sequence). The CDR3 totals 14 residues. The CDR3 DNA reads as TGTGCCAGCAGATCAGGGGCCAGGGGCTACGAGCAGTACTTC. Translation gives CASRSGARGYEQYF. Based on the CDR3 plus reference TRBV7-9 and TRBJ2-7, the full variable domain is DTGVSQNPRHKITKRGQNVTFRCDPISEHNRLYWYRQTLGQGPEFLTYFQNEAQLEKSRLLSDRFSAERPKGSFSTLEIQRTEQGDSAMYLCASRSGARGYEQYFGPGTRLTVT.

V and J are TRBV20-1 and TRBJ2-2; weak D call: TRBD1 (6 bases). Germline values: CDR1 DFQATT, CDR2 SNEGSKA (reference sequence). V lost 6 bases, J lost 0 bases, and 14 bases lay in between. The length of the CDR3 is 15 residues. The CDR3 protein is CSAKTDRPNTGELFF. Here the CDR3 DNA reads TGCAGTGCCAAGACGGACAGACCGAACACCGGGGAGCTGTTTTTT.

V and J are TRBV25-1 and TRBJ1-3, with D possibly being TRBD1 (5 bases). TRBJ2-2 matches the DNA end more closely, so the J call is doubtful. This CDR3 has 14 amino acids. The germline V gene encodes CDR1 MGHDK and CDR2 SYGVNS. The CDR3 sequence: CASSEQGWTGELFF. CDR3 coding DNA: TGTGCCAGCAGTGAACAGGGATGGACCGGGGAGCTGTTTTTT.

The chain has TRBV30 and TRBJ2-5; no clear D. In germline, CDR1 is GTSNPN, CDR2 SVGIG (reference sequence). V was shortened by 3 bases and J by 5 bases, with 13 bases between the two germline ends. The CDR3 totals 13 residues. The CDR3 DNA is TGTGCCTGGAGCGGCCCTGAAGGGGAGACCCAGTACTTC. Protein: CAWSGPEGETQYF.

This clonotype is categorized as medium-sized. The chain uses TRBV20-1 and TRBJ2-1; D call uncertain. The CDR3 covers 15 residues. Germline V gene sequence: CDR1 DFQATT, CDR2 SNEGSKA (reference sequence). V was clipped by 0 bases and J by 5 bases, with 14 bases between them. DNA for the CDR3: TGCAGTGCTAGAGATTATCAGCGAGTGAACAATGAGCAGTTCTTC. Protein product: CSARDYQRVNNEQFF.

This clonotype has a count of ten or more. The chain is built from TRBV20-1 and TRBJ2-4; D ambiguous. V was trimmed by 6 bases and J by 6 bases, leaving 9 bases between them. The length of the CDR3 is 11 residues. In germline, CDR1 is DFQATT, CDR2 SNEGSKA (reference sequence). The CDR3 region has the DNA TGCAGTGCCTTATCCGGAAACATTCAGTACTTC. Its translation: CSALSGNIQYF.

The V gene is TRBV20-1, the J gene TRBJ2-1, with a weak D call TRBD2 (6 bases). The CDR3 runs 13 residues. The V gene's germline CDR1 is DFQATT and CDR2 SNEGSKA (reference sequence). Between the trimmed V and J ends, which lost 3 bases and 0 bases, there was a span of 6 bases. The DNA of the CDR3 is TGCAGTGCTAGCGGGAGCTCCTACAATGAGCAGTTCTTC. Translating gives CSASGSSYNEQFF.

This clonotype was detected once. The gene calls are TRBV18 and TRBJ2-7; D perhaps matches TRBD1 (6 bases). Trimming left V 8 bases short and J 5 bases short, with 16 bases between. Germline assignment: CDR1 KGHSH and CDR2 LQKENI. This CDR3 contains 13 residues. The CDR3 reads CASPGVGTHEQYF. The CDR3 nucleotides are TGTGCCAGCCCAGGGGTCGGGACCCACGAGCAGTACTTC.

In its sample, this clonotype was seen a few times. The gene calls are TRBV7-2 and TRBJ2-1; D unresolved. The CDR3 sequence is 13 residues long. V was trimmed by 3 bases and J by 6 bases, leaving 9 bases between them. Germline V gene data show CDR1 as SGHTA and CDR2 as FQGNSA. CDR3 DNA sequence: TGTGCCAGCAGCTTCAGTTCAGGCAATGAGCAGTTCTTC. This codes for CASSFSSGNEQFF.

This chain uses TRBV7-8 with TRBJ2-7, with 14 bases matching TRBD2. CDR3 size: 16 residues. V gave up 5 bases and J gave up 5 bases; unmatched junction bases: 8. The germline V gene encodes CDR1 SGHVS and CDR2 FQNEAQ. Here the CDR3 reads CASSLRLAGGPDEQYF. The CDR3 DNA reads as TGTGCCAGCAGCCTACGACTAGCGGGAGGGCCGGACGAGCAGTACTTC.

This clonotype was picked up many times. The chain links TRBV5-5 to TRBJ2-5, with D uncertain. The CDR3 has 14 residues. Germline CDR1 and CDR2: SGHKS and YYEKEE (reference sequence). V was shortened by 0 bases and J by 2 bases, with 8 bases between the two germline ends. The CDR3 spells CASSLEWAQETQYF. The DNA of the CDR3 is TGTGCCAGCAGCTTGGAGTGGGCTCAAGAGACCCAGTACTTC.

This clonotype appeared many times. The J gene is TRBJ1-2, the V gene TRBV7-9; 7 bases map to TRBD1. The CDR3 is made up of 12 amino acids. Germline CDR1 and CDR2: SEHNR and FQNEAQ (reference sequence). V shed 7 bases, J shed 3 bases, and the junction held 2 bases outside the gene matches. This CDR3 reads CASKGTDYGYTF. The CDR3 nucleotides are TGTGCCAGCAAAGGGACAGACTATGGCTACACCTTC.

This clonotype was detected a few times. This chain uses TRBV7-9 with TRBJ1-4; D remains unclear. Deletions cut 3 bases from V and 4 bases from J, with 9 bases between. There are 14 residues in the CDR3. Germline values: CDR1 SEHNR, CDR2 FQNEAQ (reference sequence). CDR3 sequence: CASSFGGFNEKLFF. CDR3 bases: TGTGCCAGCAGCTTCGGCGGGTTTAATGAAAAACTGTTTTTT.

This clonotype was observed a few times. This chain joins TRBV18 and TRBJ2-5; D gene uncertain. The V end lost 0 bases, the J end lost 4 bases, and 3 bases lay between the germline ends. The CDR3 sequence is 12 residues long. Germline loops: CDR1 KGHSH, CDR2 LQKENI. The CDR3 protein is CASSPPLETQYF. The CDR3 coding sequence is TGTGCCAGCTCACCACCGTTAGAGACCCAGTACTTC.

CDR3 sequence: CASSPQPTGSSTDTQYF. The CDR3 region has the DNA TGCGCCAGCAGCCCCCAACCGACAGGGTCCAGCACAGATACGCAGTATTTT. This rearrangement joins TRBV5-1 to TRBJ2-3; 7 bases line up with TRBD1. J gave up 0 bases and V 4 bases, and 11 bases lay outside the gene matches. Germline CDR1 SGHRS, CDR2 YFSETQ. The CDR3 spans 17 residues.

In this sample, this clonotype turned up once. The chain's CDR3 is CASSTYTDTQYF. The CDR3 region has the DNA TGTGCCAGCAGTACCTACACAGATACGCAGTATTTT. The rearrangement joins TRBV28 to TRBJ2-3; D is unresolved. CDR1 and CDR2 (germline): MDHEN, SYDVKM. The CDR3 totals 12 residues. V gave up 5 bases and J gave up 2 bases, with 5 bases separating them.